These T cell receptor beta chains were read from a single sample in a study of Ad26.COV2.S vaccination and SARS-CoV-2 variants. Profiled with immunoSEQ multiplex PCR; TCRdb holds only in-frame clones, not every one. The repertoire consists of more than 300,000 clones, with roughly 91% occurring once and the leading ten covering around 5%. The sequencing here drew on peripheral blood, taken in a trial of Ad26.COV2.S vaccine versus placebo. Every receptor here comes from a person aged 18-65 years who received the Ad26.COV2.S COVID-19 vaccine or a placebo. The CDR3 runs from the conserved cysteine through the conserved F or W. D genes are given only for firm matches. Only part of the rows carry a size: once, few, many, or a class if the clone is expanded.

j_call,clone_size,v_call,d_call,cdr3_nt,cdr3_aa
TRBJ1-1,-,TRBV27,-,TGTGCCAGCAGTTTGTTTATGGCTCTGAACACTGAAGCTTTCTTT,CASSLFMALNTEAFF
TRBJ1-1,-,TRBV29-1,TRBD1,TGCAGCGGCAACAGGGGAGACACTGAAGCTTTCTTT,CSGNRGDTEAFF
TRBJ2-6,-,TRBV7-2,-,TGTGCCAGCAGCTCCCGACAGACCGGGGCCAACGTCCTGACTTTC,CASSSRQTGANVLTF
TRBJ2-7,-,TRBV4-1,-,TGCGCCAGCAGCCAAGGTGGTTGGGGGGCTAGCGAGCAGTACTTC,CASSQGGWGASEQYF
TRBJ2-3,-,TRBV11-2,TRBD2,TGTGCCAGCCAGCGGGGGGTCGTAGATACGCAGTATTTT,CASQRGVVDTQYF
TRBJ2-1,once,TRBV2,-,TGTGCCAGCAGTGTCCGGATAGCGGTTAACAATGAGCAGTTCTTC,CASSVRIAVNNEQFF
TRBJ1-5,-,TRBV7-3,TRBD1,TGTGCCAGCAGCTTAAAGGCAGGGGGCCGGAGAGCTTGTCAATGCTCCTTTAATCAGCCCCAGCATTTT,CASSLKAGGRRACQCSFNQPQHF
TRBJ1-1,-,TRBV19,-,TGTGCCAGTAGTAAGTCGGTGGGGAAGAGCGCTGAAGCTTTCTTT,CASSKSVGKSAEAFF
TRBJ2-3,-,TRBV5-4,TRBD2,TGTGCCAGCAGCCTAGGACTAGCGGACACAGATACGCAGTATTTT,CASSLGLADTDTQYF
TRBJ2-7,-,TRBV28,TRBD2,TGTGCCAGCAGTTCCAATACGGGGGGGGACCTCTACGAGCAGTACTTC,CASSSNTGGDLYEQYF
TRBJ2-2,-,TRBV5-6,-,TGTGCCAGCAGCACCAGGGACCTGAGGACCGGGGAGCTGTTTTTT,CASSTRDLRTGELFF
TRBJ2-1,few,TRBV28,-,TGTGCCAGCAGTTTAACCGGGAGCTCCTACAATGAGCAGTTCTTC,CASSLTGSSYNEQFF
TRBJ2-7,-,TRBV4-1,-,TGCGCCAGCAGCCAAGTGCCAGGTATACCCTACGAGCAGTACTTC,CASSQVPGIPYEQYF
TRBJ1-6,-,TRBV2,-,TGTGCCAGCATCCTCGGGGGGACAAGGTCCTATAATTCACCCCTCCACTTT,CASILGGTRSYNSPLHF
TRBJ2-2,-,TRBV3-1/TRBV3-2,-,TGTGCCAGCAGCCAAGTCTGGAACACCGGGGAGCTGTTTTTT,CASSQVWNTGELFF
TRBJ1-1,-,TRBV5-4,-,TGTGCCAGCAGCTTGGTCGAGACAGAAGCGAACACTGAAGCTTTCTTT,CASSLVETEANTEAFF
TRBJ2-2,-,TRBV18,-,TGTGCCAGCTCAACCCGGGACAACACCGGGGAGCTGTTTTTT,CASSTRDNTGELFF
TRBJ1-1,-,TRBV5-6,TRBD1,TGTGCCAGCAGCGTTCTACAGGGGGTCACTGAAGCTTTCTTT,CASSVLQGVTEAFF
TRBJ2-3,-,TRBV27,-,TGTGCCAGCAGTTTTGGGGGGGCGCTAGCAGATACGCAGTATTTT,CASSFGGALADTQYF
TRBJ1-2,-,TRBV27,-,TGTGCCAGCGGTTTAGTTCCCCCGGGAAAGGGTGGCTACACCTTC,CASGLVPPGKGGYTF
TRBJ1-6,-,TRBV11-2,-,TGTGCCAGCAGCTTTGCAGGGTATTCACCCCTCCACTTT,CASSFAGYSPLHF
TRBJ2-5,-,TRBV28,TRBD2,TGTGCCAGCAGTTCGGGACTAGCGGGAGGTCAAGAGACCCAGTACTTC,CASSSGLAGGQETQYF
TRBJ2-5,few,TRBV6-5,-,TGTGCCAGCAGCTCGATCTCAGGCCAAGAGACCCAGTACTTC,CASSSISGQETQYF
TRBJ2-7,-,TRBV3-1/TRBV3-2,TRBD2,TGTGCCAGCAGCCAAGATTGGGCTTGGGGGGGCTACGAGCAGTACTTC,CASSQDWAWGGYEQYF
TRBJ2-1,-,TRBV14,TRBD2,TGTGCCAGCAGCCTTGGGACTAGCGGTAGCTCCTACAATGAGCAGTTCTTC,CASSLGTSGSSYNEQFF
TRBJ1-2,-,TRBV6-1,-,TGTGCCAGCAGTGAAGTCCTAGCTCCCAACTATGGCTACACCTTC,CASSEVLAPNYGYTF
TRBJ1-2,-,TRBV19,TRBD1,TGTGCCAGTAATGCAGGGGGGGGCTATGGCTACACCTTC,CASNAGGGYGYTF
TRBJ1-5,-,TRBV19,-,TGTGCCAGTACCGGACGGGGGGGAGGTAGCAATCAGCCCCAGCATTTT,CASTGRGGGSNQPQHF
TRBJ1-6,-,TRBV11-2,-,TGTGCCAGCAGCTTAGGGTCTCCTGATGTTTCACCCCTCCACTTT,CASSLGSPDVSPLHF
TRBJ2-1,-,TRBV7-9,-,TGTGCCAGCAGCTCCTTAGGAGGGTACAATGAGCAGTTCTTC,CASSSLGGYNEQFF
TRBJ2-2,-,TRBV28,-,TGTGCCAGCAGTTACCGGGCCACCGGGGAGCTGTTTTTT,CASSYRATGELFF
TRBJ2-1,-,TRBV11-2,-,TGTGCCAGCAGCTTATCTAGCTCCTACAATGAGCAGTTCTTC,CASSLSSSYNEQFF
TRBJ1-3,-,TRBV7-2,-,TGTGCCAGCAGCTTAGATTCCGGGCCTGGAAACACCATATATTTT,CASSLDSGPGNTIYF
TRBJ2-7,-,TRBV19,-,TGTGCCAGTAGTATAGATCTGGCTAACGAGCAGTACTTC,CASSIDLANEQYF
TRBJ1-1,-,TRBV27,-,TGTGCCAGCAGTTTAGGGGGGAACACTGAAGCTTTCTTT,CASSLGGNTEAFF
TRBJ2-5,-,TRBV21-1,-,TGTGCCAGCAGCGCCGGGACAGACTGCGAGTTTGAGACCCAGTACTTC,CASSAGTDCEFETQYF
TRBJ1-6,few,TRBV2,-,TGTGCCAGCAGTGCTACGGTGGGTAATTCACCCCTCCACTTT,CASSATVGNSPLHF
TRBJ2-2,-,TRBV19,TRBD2,TGTGCCAGTGTGGCCGGGCGGGAGGGCCTAGTCACCGGGGAGCTGTTTTTT,CASVAGREGLVTGELFF
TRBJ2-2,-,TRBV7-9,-,TGTGCCAGCAGCTCATCAAAGACAGTTTATGGCGGGGAGCTGTTTTTT,CASSSSKTVYGGELFF